The clone carrying this TCR beta chain has at least ten counts. Its antigen is still unknown. This entry comes from a study of identical twins. Whole-study findings and limits: Within monozygotic twins, out-of-frame TCR alpha sharing was underestimated by the models. Zero-insertion analyses were open to partial confounding by invariant MAIT and iNKT cells.

Germline-derived CDR1 and CDR2 are SEHNR and FQNEAQ (reference sequence). V was trimmed by 5 bases and J by 4 bases, leaving 24 bases between them. This CDR3 is built from 17 residues. A template switching step contributed a universal primer site, while unique molecular identifiers were present in the cDNA. TCRdb independently ran MiXCR on the 5' RACE reads; one entry per CDR3 protein. This table holds a few hundred thousand distinct CDR3 sequences, roughly 9.5% found once. In addition, the sample was reused for a study of yellow fever vaccine responses in identical twins. In that study: It has been reported that, in twins, the vaccine T cell response seemed partly convergent and partly personalized.

The chain combines TRBV7-9 with TRBJ2-7; tentative D call: TRBD2 (5 bases). The receptor comes from a woman younger than 35 in good health. What was sequenced was PBMCs. The CDR3 DNA sequence: TGTGCCAGCAGCCCTCGGACCGAAGGAGGCTTGGGATACGAGCAGTACTTC. Its protein is CASSPRTEGGLGYEQYF.